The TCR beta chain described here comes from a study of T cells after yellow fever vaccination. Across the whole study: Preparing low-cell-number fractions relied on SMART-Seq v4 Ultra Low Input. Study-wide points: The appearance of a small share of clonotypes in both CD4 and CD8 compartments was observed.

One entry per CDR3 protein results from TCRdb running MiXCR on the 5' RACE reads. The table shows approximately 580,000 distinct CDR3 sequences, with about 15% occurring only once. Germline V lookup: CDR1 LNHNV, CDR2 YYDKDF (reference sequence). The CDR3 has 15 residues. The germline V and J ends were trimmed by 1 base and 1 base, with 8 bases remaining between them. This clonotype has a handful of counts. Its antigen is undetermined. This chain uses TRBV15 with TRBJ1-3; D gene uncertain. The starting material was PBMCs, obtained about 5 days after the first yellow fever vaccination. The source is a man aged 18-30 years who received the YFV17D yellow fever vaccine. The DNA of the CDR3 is TGTGCCACCAGCAGAGGCAGTGCTTCTGGAAACACCATATATTTT. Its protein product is CATSRGSASGNTIYF.